Below, 15 T cell receptor beta chains from the same sample are listed, as sequenced in a study of blood T cell repertoires in COVID-19. The protocol was immunoSEQ multiplex PCR, while the TCRdb copy is restricted to in-frame clones and leaves out a portion. The sample contains about 15,000 clones, around 84% of which appear only once. Specimen: peripheral blood. The receptor source for this set is a woman aged 45-65 years with active or convalescent COVID-19.

The count of this clone is one. The junction does not match germline at one end; this may be a read error. This sequence joins TRBV6-5 and TRBJ1-1, with 7 bases matching TRBD1. Germline CDR1 reads MNHEY; CDR2 reads SVGAGI. The CDR3 spans 14 residues. The CDR3 DNA sequence: TGTGCCAGCATTTACCAGGGGGGTTCCACTGAAGCTTTCTTT. Protein: CASIYQGGSTEAFF.

This clone appeared a few times. The chain joins TRBV4-2 to TRBJ2-7, with 10 bases lining up with TRBD2. The V segment lost 2 bases and the J segment 7 bases; nucleotides outside the gene matches: 5. This CDR3 has 14 amino acids. Per the germline V gene, CDR1 is LGHNA and CDR2 is YNFKEQ. The DNA of the CDR3 is TGTGCCAGCAGCCAACTAGCGGGGGAGGGGGAGCAGTACTTC. Translated: CASSQLAGEGEQYF.

CDR3 DNA sequence: TGTGCCAGCAGCCCAAGGACTAGCGTGAACACCGGGGAGCTGTTTTTT. Residues: CASSPRTSVNTGELFF. The chain recombines TRBV11-3 with TRBJ2-2; 9 nucleotides align to TRBD2. CDR3 length: 16 residues. Germline V gene lookup returns CDR1 SGHNT and CDR2 YENEEA. Trimming at V came to 5 bases and at J to 1 base, leaving 5 bases not matched to a gene.

The chain has TRBV12-3 or TRBV12-4 and TRBJ1-2; 10 bases are a match to TRBD1. The CDR3 is 13 amino acids. With 6 bases clipped from V and 8 bases from J, the junction kept 6 bases outside the gene matches. The CDR3 DNA sequence: TGTGCCAGCAGCCTGACAGGGGGCGCCGGCTACACCTTC. It encodes CASSLTGGAGYTF.

The chain recombines TRBV3-1 (or the pseudogene TRBV3-2) with TRBJ1-3, with 7 nucleotides matching TRBD1. After removal of 0 bases from V and 1 base from J, the junction contained 6 bases not matched to a gene. The CDR3 extends over 17 amino acids. The germline V gene has CDR1 LGHDT and CDR2 YNNKEL (reference sequence). CDR3 in DNA: TGTGCCAGCAGCCAAGACAGGGGGTCCACTTCTGGAAACACCATATATTTT. It yields the protein CASSQDRGSTSGNTIYF.

CDR3 protein: CASSLTGTGNTEAFF. CDR3 in DNA: TGTGCCAGCAGTTTGACCGGGACAGGGAACACTGAAGCTTTCTTT. The V call is TRBV28, the J call TRBJ1-1, with 8 positions matching TRBD1. The CDR3 runs 15 residues. J was trimmed by 1 base and V by 3 bases; bases with no gene match: 4. CDR1 is MDHEN and CDR2 is SYDVKM in the germline V gene.

The chain uses TRBV28 and TRBJ1-5, with TRBD1 matching 9 bases. Germline V gives CDR1 MDHEN, CDR2 SYDVKM. The V and J ends lost 3 bases and 5 bases, in that order; junction bases with no gene match: 8. The CDR3 is 16 amino acids. CDR3 coding DNA: TGTGCCAGCAGTTTGGTACAGGGGGCGCGGCATCAGCCCCAGCATTTT. It translates to CASSLVQGARHQPQHF.

The J gene is TRBJ2-5, the V gene TRBV18; a possible D gene is TRBD2 (6 bases). V lost 5 bases and J lost 2, with 12 bases in between. CDR3 length: 14 amino acids. CDR1 and CDR2 (germline): KGHSH, LQKENI. CDR3 DNA sequence: TGTGCCAGCTCATTCCTGAGCGGGCAAGAGACCCAGTACTTC. Translated, it gives CASSFLSGQETQYF.

The chain couples TRBV27 to TRBJ2-1; 7 bases are shared with TRBD2. This CDR3 comprises 15 residues. CDR1 is MNHEY and CDR2 is SMNVEV in the germline V gene (reference sequence). J gave up 3 bases and V 2 bases, and 4 bases lay outside the gene matches. The CDR3 sequence: CASSLGLADYNEQFF. CDR3 nucleotides: TGTGCCAGCAGTTTAGGGCTAGCGGACTACAATGAGCAGTTCTTC.

V is TRBV4-2 and J is TRBJ1-2, with a tentative D call TRBD1 (6 bases). The CDR3 runs 14 residues. Trimming pared 0 bases from V and 2 bases from J, leaving 7 bases between. CDR1 is LGHNA and CDR2 is YNFKEQ in the germline V gene. CDR3 sequence: CASSQDGQNYGYTF. In DNA form, the CDR3 reads TGTGCCAGCAGCCAAGATGGACAGAACTATGGCTACACCTTC.

This chain joins TRBV4-1 and TRBJ2-1; 13 nucleotides align to TRBD2. With 2 bases clipped from V and 3 bases from J, the junction kept 7 bases outside the gene matches. The CDR3 has 18 residues. The germline CDR1 and CDR2 sequences are MGHRA and YSYEKL. The CDR3 DNA is TGCGCCAGCAGCCAACCTAGACTAGCGGGAGGTAACTACAATGAGCAGTTCTTC. This translates into CASSQPRLAGGNYNEQFF.

The rearrangement uses TRBV19 and TRBJ2-5; 11 bases fit TRBD1. The CDR3 totals 16 residues. Germline trimming cut 8 bases from V and 5 bases from J; bases unmatched to any gene: 13. Looked up from germline, CDR1 is LNHDA and CDR2 is SQIVND (reference sequence). The DNA of the CDR3 is TGTGCCAGTCAGGGTTGGAGGACAGGGGGCTTGGAGACCCAGTACTTC. This sequence encodes CASQGWRTGGLETQYF.

V gene TRBV5-1 combines with J gene TRBJ1-6; TRBD1 aligns across 9 bases. CDR3 length: 15 residues. V was pared by 3 bases and J by 11 bases, with 9 bases of the junction left unmatched. The germline V gene encodes CDR1 SGHRS and CDR2 YFSETQ. Here the CDR3 reads CASSSSGTGSAPLHF. CDR3 sequence (DNA): TGCGCCAGCAGCTCCTCCGGGACAGGGTCGGCACCCCTCCACTTT. Drawing the rest from reference TRBV5-1 and TRBJ1-6, the complete variable domain is KAGVTQTPRYLIKTRGQQVTLSCSPISGHRSVSWYQQTPGQGLQFLFEYFSETQRNKGNFPGRFSGRQFSNSRSEMNVSTLELGDSALYLCASSSSGTGSAPLHFGNGTRLTVT.

This clone came up a few times. The chain is built from TRBV2 and TRBJ1-6; a weak D match, TRBD1 (6 bases). Trimming cost V 2 bases and J 5 bases, with 10 bases left between them. The germline CDR1 and CDR2 sequences are SNHLY and FYNNEI. The CDR3 spans 15 residues. The CDR3 region is CASSESTGHNSPLHF. The CDR3 DNA is TGTGCCAGCAGTGAATCGACAGGACATAATTCACCCCTCCACTTT. Full variable domain (missing parts from reference TRBV2 and TRBJ1-6): EPEVTQTPSHQVTQMGQEVILRCVPISNHLYFYWYRQILGQKVEFLVSFYNNEISEKSEIFDDQFSVERPDGSNFTLKIRSTKLEDSAMYFCASSESTGHNSPLHFGNGTRLTVT.

J is TRBJ2-2 and V is TRBV30; 11 nucleotides line up with TRBD1. The V gene end was trimmed by 7 bases and the J gene end by 2 bases; junction bases not matched to a gene: 6. The CDR3 totals 15 residues. CDR1 and CDR2 from the germline V gene are GTSNPN and SVGIG (reference sequence). The CDR3 loop reads CAYPGTGGNTGELFF. The CDR3 coding sequence is TGTGCCTACCCCGGGACAGGGGGTAACACCGGGGAGCTGTTTTTT.